Each of the 29 T cell receptor beta chains below was sequenced from the same sample in a study of cytomegalovirus exposure and HLA in healthy donors. Use of 60 Vbeta and 13 Jbeta primers characterized the PCR. TCRdb's table, derived via immunoSEQ multiplex PCR, lists solely in-frame clones and lacks some. Found here are about 84,000 clones; the top ten clones hold 0.58%. The sequencing sample was made of PBMCs. The source is a man aged 45-60 years in good health and CMV-seronegative.

CDR3 in DNA: TGTGCCAGCAACTACAAGTACGAAGCTTTCTTT. It is translated as CASNYKYEAFF. V usage is TRBV6-5 and J usage is TRBJ1-1; D is uncertain. Trimming removed 7 bases at V and 8 bases at J, with 11 bases between. This CDR3 spans 11 amino acids. Germline V gene lookup returns CDR1 MNHEY and CDR2 SVGAGI.

The V call is TRBV19, the J call TRBJ2-5; a possible D gene is TRBD2 (6 bases). The V gene's germline CDR1 is LNHDA and CDR2 SQIVND (reference sequence). The CDR3 is made up of 15 amino acids. Trimming left V 3 bases short and J 5 bases short, with 16 bases between. The DNA for the CDR3 is TGTGCCAGTAGTATTGAATTTGGAGGGCTCGAGACCCAGTACTTC. It codes for CASSIEFGGLETQYF.

The V and J genes are TRBV7-9 and TRBJ2-5, with D possibly matching TRBD2 (6 bases). Trimming took off 0 bases at V and 0 bases at J, with 14 bases between the two ends. The CDR3 runs to 17 residues. Germline CDR1 is SEHNR and CDR2 is FQNEAQ (reference sequence). The CDR3 DNA reads as TGTGCCAGCAGCTTAGCGCCCGGGACTTCGTACCAAGAGACCCAGTACTTC. It is translated as CASSLAPGTSYQETQYF.

The chain uses TRBV19 and TRBJ2-3, with TRBD2 as a possible D gene (5 bases). Germline assignment: CDR1 LNHDA and CDR2 SQIVND (reference sequence). This CDR3 contains 13 residues. The germline V and J ends were trimmed by 4 bases and 5 bases, with 10 bases remaining between them. Here the CDR3 reads CASSKLVRDTQYF. In DNA, the CDR3 is TGTGCCAGTAGTAAACTAGTCAGAGATACGCAGTATTTT.

The J gene is TRBJ2-7, the V gene TRBV7-6; D is unclear. This CDR3 has 11 residues. Trimming stripped 5 bases from V and 6 bases from J, with 8 bases between. CDR1 SGHVS and CDR2 FNYEAQ come from the germline V gene. CDR3 DNA sequence: TGTGCCAGCAGCCTAACGGGCGAGCAGTACTTC. Its protein product is CASSLTGEQYF.

V is TRBV7-6 and J is TRBJ2-7; TRBD1 agrees at 7 bases. V shed 5 bases and J 2 bases; nucleotides not matched to a gene: 6. In germline, CDR1 is SGHVS, CDR2 FNYEAQ. The CDR3 consists of 14 residues. The CDR3 coding sequence is TGTGCCAGCAGCACACGGACAGGCGCCTACGAGCAGTACTTC. As protein: CASSTRTGAYEQYF.

The genes are TRBV7-9 and TRBJ2-7; 8 bases are a match to TRBD1. Germline V lookup: CDR1 SEHNR, CDR2 FQNEAQ (reference sequence). Losses at the gene ends were 5 bases for V and 5 bases for J; bases not matched to a gene: 5. This CDR3 spans 13 amino acids. The CDR3 sequence is CASSVQDRDEQYF. CDR3 bases: TGTGCCAGCAGCGTACAGGACAGGGACGAGCAGTACTTC.

The chain employs TRBV2 and TRBJ2-4; D may be TRBD1 (7 bases). This CDR3 has 15 residues. Germline-derived CDR1 and CDR2 are SNHLY and FYNNEI. The germline V and J ends were trimmed by 4 bases and 7 bases, with 17 bases remaining between them. The CDR3 nucleotides read TGTGCCAGCAGTGGGGCAGGGGGACTCGGTAACATTCAGTACTTC. This encodes CASSGAGGLGNIQYF.

The chain is built from TRBV19 and TRBJ2-7; D is perhaps TRBD2 (6 bases). V lost 3 bases and J lost 3, with 15 bases in between. Germline V lookup: CDR1 LNHDA, CDR2 SQIVND (reference sequence). The CDR3 sequence is 15 residues long. The CDR3: CASSIEEGKGYEQYF. The CDR3 bases are TGTGCCAGTAGTATTGAGGAGGGGAAGGGCTACGAGCAGTACTTC.

This chain connects TRBV19 to TRBJ2-7; the match to TRBD1 covers 7 bases. This CDR3 spans 18 amino acids. Looked up from germline, CDR1 is LNHDA and CDR2 is SQIVND (reference sequence). Trimming at V came to 6 bases and at J to 1 base, leaving 18 bases not matched to a gene. The chain's CDR3 is CASSQHHLDRETSYEQYF. CDR3 DNA sequence: TGTGCCAGTAGCCAACATCACCTTGACAGGGAAACTTCCTACGAGCAGTACTTC.

This chain links TRBV6-6 with TRBJ2-3; D is unresolved. The length of the CDR3 is 12 residues. The germline V gene has CDR1 MNHNY and CDR2 SVGAGI (reference sequence). Between the trimmed V and J ends, which lost 4 bases and 0 bases, there was a span of 2 bases. The CDR3 region is CASSSSTDTQYF. DNA of the CDR3: TGTGCCAGCAGTTCTAGCACAGATACGCAGTATTTT.

The V gene is TRBV28, the J gene TRBJ1-1; TRBD1 matches 8 bases. V trimming: 6 bases; J trimming: 0 bases; junction bases outside the gene matches: 9. The CDR3 has 16 amino acids. The V gene's germline CDR1 is MDHEN and CDR2 SYDVKM. The CDR3 DNA is TGTGCCAGCAGCCTATGGACAGGGCTTGTGAACACTGAAGCTTTCTTT. Its translation: CASSLWTGLVNTEAFF.

V gene TRBV10-3 combines with J gene TRBJ1-3; the D gene is possibly TRBD1 (5 bases). The germline V and J ends were trimmed by 0 bases and 7 bases, with 10 bases remaining between them. The CDR3 consists of 14 residues. Germline V gene lookup returns CDR1 ENHRY and CDR2 SYGVKD. DNA of the CDR3: TGTGCCATCAGTGAGTCGGGGCCCGGGAACACCATATATTTT. The encoded protein is CAISESGPGNTIYF.

V is TRBV6-1 and J is TRBJ2-3; possibly TRBD1 for D (5 bases). With 0 bases removed from V and 2 bases from J, the gap between germline ends came to 9 bases. Germline loops: CDR1 MNHNS, CDR2 SASEGT. The CDR3 totals 15 residues. The CDR3 loop reads CASSEAGHNTDTQYF. The CDR3 nucleotides are TGTGCCAGCAGTGAAGCAGGACACAACACAGATACGCAGTATTTT.

The chain joins TRBV7-8 to TRBJ2-7; the D gene is possibly TRBD1 (6 bases). The CDR3 extends over 15 amino acids. The V gene's germline CDR1 is SGHVS and CDR2 FQNEAQ. Trimming pared 4 bases from V and 6 bases from J, leaving 19 bases between. The CDR3 is CASSYDRSLTVEQYF. The CDR3 DNA reads as TGTGCCAGCAGCTACGACAGGTCCCTCACCGTCGAGCAGTACTTC.

The chain is built from TRBV6-5 and TRBJ2-7; D perhaps matches TRBD2 (6 bases). The V and J ends lost 6 bases and 3 bases respectively, with 15 bases between them. Looked up from germline, CDR1 is MNHEY and CDR2 is SVGAGI. The CDR3 loop spans 14 amino acids. CDR3 in amino acids: CASRPGDQYYEQYF. The CDR3 DNA sequence: TGTGCCAGCAGACCGGGGGACCAGTACTACGAGCAGTACTTC.

J is TRBJ1-1 and V is TRBV29-1; 7 nucleotides match TRBD1. Unmatched junction bases numbered 9, after V lost 5 bases and J lost 3 bases. This CDR3 contains 14 residues. Germline V gives CDR1 SQVTM, CDR2 ANQGSEA. In DNA, the CDR3 is TGCAGCGTTTTAGGGGGCGAGGTATACACTGAAGCTTTCTTT. Amino acids: CSVLGGEVYTEAFF. Full variable domain (rest looked up from reference TRBV29-1 and TRBJ1-1): SAVISQKPSRDICQRGTSLTIQCQVDSQVTMMFWYRQQPGQSLTLIATANQGSEATYESGFVIDKFPISRPNLTFSTLTVSNMSPEDSSIYLCSVLGGEVYTEAFFGQGTRLTVV.

This chain uses TRBV13 with TRBJ2-7; D might be TRBD2 (5 bases). The CDR3 consists of 16 residues. V lost 2 bases and J 6 bases, leaving 20 bases between the germline ends. Germline V gives CDR1 PRHDT, CDR2 FYEKMQ (reference sequence). CDR3 sequence reads: CASSLRYQHAAGEQYF. CDR3 in DNA: TGTGCCAGCAGCTTAAGGTACCAGCATGCTGCGGGCGAGCAGTACTTC.

J is TRBJ1-4 and V is TRBV5-1, with D maybe TRBD1 (5 bases). The CDR3 is 14 residues long. V was cut by 5 bases and J by 8 bases, with 16 bases left in between. Germline CDR1 and CDR2: SGHRS and YFSETQ. This CDR3 is CASSYSTDREKLFF. CDR3 bases: TGCGCCAGCAGTTACTCGACAGACCGGGAAAAACTGTTTTTT.

This chain links TRBV28 with TRBJ2-3, with TRBD1 matching 10 bases. The germline V gene encodes CDR1 MDHEN and CDR2 SYDVKM. There are 17 residues in the CDR3. The V segment lost 0 bases and the J segment 1 base; nucleotides outside the gene matches: 4. CDR3 nucleotide sequence: TGTGCCAGCAGTTTATGGGCCGGGACAGGGGGCACAGATACGCAGTATTTT. As protein: CASSLWAGTGGTDTQYF.

The chain combines TRBV4-1 with TRBJ1-1; TRBD1 might be the D (5 bases). The CDR3 has 18 residues. Germline CDR1 reads MGHRA; CDR2 reads YSYEKL. Trimming took off 1 base at V and 1 base at J, with 19 bases between the two ends. CDR3 nucleotide sequence: TGCGCCAGCAGCCAAGCCTTCCCCCGGGACTCAGAGAACACTGAAGCTTTCTTT. Residues: CASSQAFPRDSENTEAFF.

The genes are TRBV18 and TRBJ2-7, with D maybe TRBD2 (5 bases). Trimming cost V 4 bases and J 3 bases, with 7 bases left between them. This CDR3 is built from 12 residues. CDR1 KGHSH and CDR2 LQKENI come from the germline V gene. The CDR3 protein is CASSRGSYEQYF. The CDR3 coding sequence is TGTGCCAGCTCACGAGGGAGCTACGAGCAGTACTTC.

The V and J genes are TRBV5-1 and TRBJ2-3; 7 bases map to TRBD2. V lost 0 bases, J lost 5 bases, and 15 bases stayed unmatched. The CDR3 spans 18 residues. Looked up from germline, CDR1 is SGHRS and CDR2 is YFSETQ. DNA for the CDR3: TGCGCCAGCAGCTTGGTAGGCCATCGGGGGGAAAAGGTAGATACGCAGTATTTT. The encoded protein is CASSLVGHRGEKVDTQYF.

The chain uses TRBV10-1 and TRBJ2-3, with D tentatively TRBD1 (6 bases). The CDR3 extends over 13 amino acids. CDR1 WNHNN and CDR2 SYGVQD come from the germline V gene (reference sequence). Trimming removed 4 bases at V and 3 bases at J, with 8 bases between. This CDR3 is CASSVQGTDTQYF. CDR3 DNA: TGCGCCAGCAGTGTTCAGGGGACAGATACGCAGTATTTT.

The chain joins TRBV2 to TRBJ2-4, with D perhaps TRBD1 (7 bases). Germline assignment: CDR1 SNHLY and CDR2 FYNNEI. With 9 bases removed from V and 3 bases from J, the gap between germline ends came to 24 bases. The CDR3 is 17 amino acids. For the CDR3, the DNA is TGTGCCAGTAAGAGAGACAGGGCAGGGGGACTCAAAAACATTCAGTACTTC. As protein: CASKRDRAGGLKNIQYF.

The chain recombines TRBV18 with TRBJ2-1; TRBD1 agrees at 8 bases. Germline-derived CDR1 and CDR2 are KGHSH and LQKENI. V lost 3 bases to trimming and J lost 5 bases; unmatched junction nucleotides: 3. The CDR3 length is 14 residues. CDR3: CASSPLDRDNEQFF. DNA of the CDR3: TGTGCCAGCTCACCGCTGGACAGGGACAATGAGCAGTTCTTC.

V is TRBV10-3 and J is TRBJ1-5; weak D call: TRBD1 (5 bases). Germline assignment: CDR1 ENHRY and CDR2 SYGVKD. CDR3 length: 15 residues. The V and J ends lost 3 bases and 2 bases respectively, with 11 bases between them. CDR3 residues: CAISDVGLRNQPQHF. The CDR3 DNA reads as TGTGCCATCAGTGATGTGGGACTTCGCAATCAGCCCCAGCATTTT.

The chain is built from TRBV11-1 and TRBJ1-6, with D perhaps TRBD1 (5 bases). CDR3 length equals 14 residues. With 4 bases removed from V and 7 bases from J, the gap between germline ends came to 11 bases. The V gene's germline CDR1 is SGHAT and CDR2 FQDESV (reference sequence). CDR3 amino acids: CASSSRQSNSPLHF. In nucleotides, the CDR3 is TGTGCCAGCAGCTCGAGACAGAGCAATTCACCCCTCCACTTT.

V usage is TRBV11-2 and J usage is TRBJ1-1; possibly TRBD1 for D (5 bases). The CDR3 sequence is 14 residues long. Germline CDR1 is SGHAT and CDR2 is FQNNGV. V was clipped by 4 bases and J by 2 bases, with 11 bases between them. The CDR3 sequence: CASSSQGYNTEAFF. CDR3 coding DNA: TGTGCCAGCAGCTCGCAGGGTTATAACACTGAAGCTTTCTTT.